The T cell receptor (beta chain) under discussion was sequenced for a study of blood T cell repertoires in COVID-19. This CDR3 contains 16 residues. Germline CDR1 reads SEHNR; CDR2 reads FQNEAQ (reference sequence). V shed 3 bases, J shed 7 bases, and the junction held 3 bases outside the gene matches. Repertoires were generated with immunoSEQ multiplex PCR, while TCRdb's copy carries only in-frame clones and drops some. The table records some 400,000 clones, more than 75% of them present only once. The TCR sequence derives from a woman aged 55-70 years with COVID-19, enrolled during active disease. Sequenced sample: peripheral blood. The J gene is TRBJ2-1, the V gene TRBV7-9; 16 bases align to TRBD2. CDR3 loop: CASSLGLAGGQNEQFF. The CDR3 DNA is TGTGCCAGCAGCTTGGGACTAGCGGGGGGGCAGAATGAGCAGTTCTTC.